This TCR beta chain was sequenced during a study of blood T cell repertoires in COVID-19. The wider study: The origin of the acute and convalescent COVID-19 samples was the United States, Italy and Spain. Sample material is recorded as cDNA or gDNA derived from T cells, B-cell-depleted T cells, or PBMCs.

A note on this clone: In the same sample, other DNA sequences code for this CDR3.

Original data processing: Quantification of nucleated cells was approximated via reference gene primer amplification. TCRdb's copy holds only in-frame clones and misses some; the assay was immunoSEQ multiplex PCR. Clone size and the V and J calls come from that table; the DNA yielded D and trimming. The profile shows around 620,000 clones, over 80% of them singletons. The CDR3 sequence is 15 residues long. The trim removed 0 bases at V and 6 bases at J, leaving 2 bases unmatched. Germline V gives CDR1 SGDLS, CDR2 YYNGEE. Source material: peripheral blood. The TCR sequence derives from a woman younger than 35 with acute or convalescent COVID-19. This chain links TRBV9 with TRBJ2-1, with 11 bases fitting TRBD2. The DNA for the CDR3 is TGTGCCAGCAGCGTAGGACTAGCGGGACCCAATGAGCAGTTCTTC. Translated, it gives CASSVGLAGPNEQFF.